The T cell receptor (beta chain) described here comes from a study of cytomegalovirus exposure and HLA in healthy donors. Study in general: Among about 179 million T cells, an earlier analysis found roughly 100 million unique TCR beta sequences.

Study results and caveats: Overall, around 160 TCR beta chains were annotated as cytomegalovirus-associated. Later analysis reportedly placed an Asian-associated ancestry cluster below the roughly 680-donor mean in N-insertions. In a later analysis, specific HLA alleles were associated with 16,000 or so TCR beta sequences at a 0.05 false discovery rate.

Comment on this clone: Its antigen is unidentified.

Primers: 60 Vbeta forward and 13 Jbeta reverse. Clones were sequenced by immunoSEQ multiplex PCR, and TCRdb holds only the in-frame ones, with some missing. Of tens of thousands of clones in the sample, more than 60% were seen once. Germline V gene lookup returns CDR1 GTSNPN and CDR2 SVGIG (reference sequence). The J segment lost 4 bases and the V segment lost 1 base, leaving 9 bases of the junction unmatched. The CDR3 spans 15 residues. V and J are TRBV30 and TRBJ1-2, with 7 nucleotides matching TRBD1. The clonotype was recovered from a male donor in good health and CMV-seropositive. Sequencing was carried out using PBMCs. The CDR3 loop reads CAWSEEVGQIYGYTF. For the CDR3, the DNA is TGTGCCTGGAGTGAGGAGGTGGGACAGATCTATGGCTACACCTTC.